This TCR beta chain comes out of a study of shared clonotypes between healthy human individuals. Assay used: immunoSEQ multiplex PCR; TCRdb lists only in-frame clones, some missing. The sample consists of about 1 million clones, 70% to 80% of them appearing once. The germline CDR1 and CDR2 sequences are SNHLY and FYNNEI. The CDR3 loop spans 16 amino acids. V was pared by 2 bases and J by 4 bases, with 15 bases between. Study findings and constraints: A limitation of the genetic and exposure-history diversity represented arose from few donors.

With respect to this clone: Its antigen is unidentified.

This receptor was taken from a man between 18 and 29 years old in good health. Some clones in this sample may be carry-over from other donors' samples. The material sequenced was memory CD4+ T cells from PBMCs. Subset defined: CD45RA-negative fraction. The V and J genes are TRBV2 and TRBJ1-3; a possible D gene is TRBD1 (6 bases). CDR3 sequence (DNA): TGTGCCAGCAGTGAATTCATGTCGGGGGCAGGAAACACCATATATTTT. It specifies CASSEFMSGAGNTIYF.